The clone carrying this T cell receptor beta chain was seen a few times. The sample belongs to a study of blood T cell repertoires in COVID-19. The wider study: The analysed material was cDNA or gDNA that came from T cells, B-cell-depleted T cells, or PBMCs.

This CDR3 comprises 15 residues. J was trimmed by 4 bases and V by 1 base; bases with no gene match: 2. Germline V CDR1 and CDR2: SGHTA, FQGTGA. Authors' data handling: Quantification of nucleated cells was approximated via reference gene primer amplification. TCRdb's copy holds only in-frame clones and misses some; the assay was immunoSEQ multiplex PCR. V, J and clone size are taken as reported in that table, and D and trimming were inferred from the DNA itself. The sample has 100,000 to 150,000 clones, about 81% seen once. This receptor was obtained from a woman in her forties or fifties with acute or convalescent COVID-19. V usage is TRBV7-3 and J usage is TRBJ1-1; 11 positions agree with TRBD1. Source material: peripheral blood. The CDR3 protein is CASSLSGTGGTEAFF. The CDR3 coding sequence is TGTGCCAGCAGCTTAAGTGGGACAGGGGGCACTGAAGCTTTCTTT.